Following are 30 T cell receptor beta chains from one sample sequenced in a study of long-term antiretroviral therapy in people with HIV. At survey level, the immunoSEQ assay was run in its v3.0 version. The table came from immunoSEQ multiplex PCR; TCRdb's copy has only in-frame clones and leaves some out. Counted here are over 10,000 clones, less than 90% occurring once; the ten biggest clones make up under 25%. The sequences come from unsorted PBMCs, collected 2.1 years after starting antiretroviral therapy. The source of these receptors is a woman in her thirties or forties with HIV.

This clone has just a few counts. This rearrangement joins TRBV5-4 to TRBJ2-5, with TRBD1 as a possible D gene (6 bases). Between the trimmed V and J ends, which lost 2 bases and 5 bases, there was a span of 16 bases. Germline values: CDR1 SGHNT, CDR2 YYREEE (reference sequence). CDR3 length: 15 amino acids. The CDR3, as DNA: TGTGCCAGCAGCTTCCGGGACAAGACGGGGGAGACCCAGTACTTC. This codes for CASSFRDKTGETQYF.

The rearrangement links TRBV6-5 to TRBJ2-7, with a possible D match to TRBD2 (5 bases). The CDR3 covers 13 residues. The ends were cut back, 10 bases at V and 6 bases at J, with 19 bases in the middle. CDR1 is MNHEY and CDR2 is SVGAGI in the germline V gene. The CDR3 region is CATYKVGEGEQYF. CDR3 DNA sequence: TGTGCCACCTACAAGGTTGGCGAGGGCGAGCAGTACTTC.

This sequence joins TRBV27 and TRBJ2-7; 7 bases map to TRBD1. Germline-derived CDR1 and CDR2 are MNHEY and SMNVEV (reference sequence). With V trimmed by 6 bases and J by 1 base, 12 bases remained unmatched. This CDR3 is 16 amino acids long. CDR3 sequence reads: CASSLSPGGFSYEQYF. CDR3 DNA sequence: TGTGCCAGCAGCCTCAGCCCAGGGGGATTTTCCTACGAGCAGTACTTC.

The chain joins TRBV5-1 to TRBJ2-3; D perhaps matches TRBD1 (6 bases). The CDR3 runs 16 residues. V was clipped by 4 bases and J by 0 bases, with 15 bases between them. Germline lookup yields CDR1 SGHRS and CDR2 YFSETQ. CDR3 coding DNA: TGCGCCAGCAGCCTTTTCGGGACATCTAGCACAGATACGCAGTATTTT. This codes for CASSLFGTSSTDTQYF.

In this sample, this clone turned up once. The chain employs TRBV5-1 and TRBJ2-5; D unclear. Germline V lookup: CDR1 SGHRS, CDR2 YFSETQ. The CDR3 consists of 14 residues. The V and J ends lost 0 bases and 5 bases respectively, with 11 bases between them. In DNA, the CDR3 is TGCGCCAGCAGCTTGGCCGCACAAAAGGAGACCCAGTACTTC. It codes for CASSLAAQKETQYF.

The chain employs TRBV4-3 and TRBJ2-7; TRBD1 aligns across 9 bases. Looked up from germline, CDR1 is LGHNA and CDR2 is YSLEER. The CDR3 contains 16 residues. The V gene end was trimmed by 2 bases and the J gene end by 2 bases; junction bases not matched to a gene: 7. CDR3 sequence: CASSQTGQGQAYEQYF. The CDR3 nucleotides are TGCGCCAGCAGCCAAACGGGACAGGGCCAGGCCTACGAGCAGTACTTC.

V is TRBV2 and J is TRBJ1-1; the D gene is possibly TRBD1 (5 bases). The V gene's germline CDR1 is SNHLY and CDR2 FYNNEI. This CDR3 has 14 amino acids. V was pared by 10 bases and J by 2 bases, with 17 bases between. CDR3 residues: CANGRSQVNTEAFF. CDR3 DNA sequence: TGTGCCAACGGACGTTCACAGGTAAACACTGAAGCTTTCTTT.

The sample holds one count of this clone. V gene TRBV6-5 combines with J gene TRBJ1-2, with D hard to call. Germline V gives CDR1 MNHEY, CDR2 SVGAGI. Trimming stripped 2 bases from V and 4 bases from J, with 17 bases between. This CDR3 contains 16 residues. CDR3 sequence reads: CASSYGPALDTYGYTF. Here the CDR3 DNA reads TGTGCCAGCAGTTACGGACCCGCCTTAGATACCTATGGCTACACCTTC.

J is TRBJ2-7 and V is TRBV7-4; D is tentatively TRBD1 or TRBD2 (5 bases each). The CDR3 has 12 residues. V was clipped by 8 bases and J by 0 bases, with 8 bases between them. CDR1 is SGHVT, CDR2 SQSDAQ, per germline. CDR3 DNA: TGTGCCAGCGGGGGAGCCTCCTACGAGCAGTACTTC. This translates into CASGGASYEQYF.

The chain carries TRBV18 and TRBJ2-3; a weak D match, TRBD2 (6 bases). Germline V gene lookup returns CDR1 KGHSH and CDR2 LQKENI. Trimming took off 0 bases at V and 3 bases at J, with 13 bases between the two ends. The CDR3 is 16 amino acids. CDR3 bases: TGTGCCAGCTCACCACCGGGCGGGGCGATTACAGATACGCAGTATTTT. This codes for CASSPPGGAITDTQYF.

CDR3 residues: CASSLIGVPTSGGTGELFF. CDR3 nucleotides: TGTGCCAGCAGCTTAATAGGGGTTCCGACTAGCGGGGGGACCGGGGAGCTGTTTTTT. The chain has TRBV7-3 and TRBJ2-2; 13 nucleotides match TRBD2. The CDR3 totals 19 residues. Germline CDR1 and CDR2: SGHTA and FQGTGA. The V gene end was trimmed by 1 base and the J gene end by 5 bases; junction bases not matched to a gene: 10. Complete variable domain (other parts from reference TRBV7-3 and TRBJ2-2): GAGVSQTPSNKVTEKGKYVELRCDPISGHTALYWYRQSLGQGPEFLIYFQGTGAADDSGLPNDRFFAVRPEGSVSTLKIQRTERGDSAVYLCASSLIGVPTSGGTGELFFGEGSRLTVL.

Of note for this clone: One junction end does not reproduce the germline sequence, and a read error may be involved. The rearrangement joins TRBV5-4 to TRBJ2-5, with a possible D match to TRBD1 (6 bases). The germline V gene has CDR1 SGHNT and CDR2 YYREEE (reference sequence). The CDR3 runs 15 residues. Written as DNA, the CDR3 is TGTGCCAACAGCTTGGGGACACGGGATCAAGAGACCCAGTACTTC. Protein product: CANSLGTRDQETQYF.

The CDR3 region is CASSLAGVATEAFF. Written as DNA, the CDR3 is TGTGCCAGCAGCTTGGCAGGGGTCGCCACTGAAGCTTTCTTT. The V gene is TRBV5-4, the J gene TRBJ1-1; maybe TRBD1 (6 bases). Germline V lookup: CDR1 SGHNT, CDR2 YYREEE (reference sequence). The CDR3 length is 14 residues. V lost 0 bases to trimming and J lost 4 bases, with 10 bases between them.

The chain joins TRBV27 to TRBJ2-7; TRBD2 matches 7 bases. This CDR3 comprises 15 residues. Germline CDR1 MNHEY, CDR2 SMNVEV (reference sequence). Losses at the gene ends were 4 bases for V and 2 bases for J; bases not matched to a gene: 8. The CDR3 sequence is CASSSRTRPPYEQYF. The CDR3 DNA is TGTGCCAGCAGTTCCCGGACTAGGCCTCCCTACGAGCAGTACTTC.

J is TRBJ2-7 and V is TRBV7-9; 12 bases match TRBD2. The germline V gene encodes CDR1 SEHNR and CDR2 FQNEAQ (reference sequence). The V segment lost 4 bases and the J segment 2 bases; nucleotides outside the gene matches: 9. This CDR3 is built from 17 residues. The CDR3: CASSSFRTSGVTYEQYF. DNA for the CDR3: TGTGCCAGCAGCTCCTTCAGGACTAGCGGGGTTACCTACGAGCAGTACTTC.

This clone appeared once. The chain is built from TRBV30 and TRBJ1-6; no clear D gene. V lost 0 bases, J lost 9 bases, and 18 bases lay in between. Per the germline V gene, CDR1 is GTSNPN and CDR2 is SVGIG (reference sequence). The CDR3 has 16 amino acids. Here the CDR3 DNA reads TGTGCCTGGAGTGTACGTGGGTGGAGGCCTCTTTCACCCCTCCACTTT. Translating it yields CAWSVRGWRPLSPLHF. Together with reference TRBV30 and TRBJ1-6, the CDR3 gives the full variable domain: SQTIHQWPATLVQPVGSPLSLECTVEGTSNPNLYWYRQAAGRGLQLLFYSVGIGQISSEVPQNLSASRPQDRQFILSSKKLLLSDSGFYLCAWSVRGWRPLSPLHFGNGTRLTVT.

This clone was counted once. This chain connects TRBV6-5 to TRBJ1-5, with 7 bases matching TRBD1. Germline-derived CDR1 and CDR2 are MNHEY and SVGAGI. CDR3 length: 15 amino acids. Unmatched junction bases numbered 7, after V lost 2 bases and J lost 6 bases. The CDR3 sequence: CASSYGRGLGQPQHF. CDR3 in DNA: TGTGCCAGCAGTTACGGGAGGGGGCTTGGTCAGCCCCAGCATTTT.

V gene TRBV6-5 combines with J gene TRBJ1-2; the match to TRBD1 covers 7 bases. The germline CDR1 and CDR2 sequences are MNHEY and SVGAGI. J lost 0 bases, V lost 2 bases, and 6 bases had no gene match. The CDR3 has 16 residues. CDR3 sequence: CASSYQGGPSNYGYTF. The DNA for the CDR3 is TGTGCCAGCAGTTACCAGGGGGGGCCCTCTAACTATGGCTACACCTTC.

The genes are TRBV10-1 and TRBJ2-1; 9 bases are shared with TRBD1. Trimming cost V 3 bases and J 0 bases; bases outside gene matches: 3. The CDR3 loop spans 16 amino acids. Per germline, CDR1 WNHNN and CDR2 SYGVQD (reference sequence). CDR3 sequence: CASSDPTGGSYNEQFF. The CDR3, as DNA: TGCGCCAGCAGTGATCCGACAGGGGGCTCCTACAATGAGCAGTTCTTC.

The chain joins TRBV4-1 to TRBJ2-2; 9 bases line up with TRBD1. The CDR3 spans 16 residues. J lost 3 bases, V lost 0 bases, and 2 bases had no gene match. CDR1 MGHRA and CDR2 YSYEKL come from the germline V gene. CDR3 sequence reads: CASSQEQGADTGELFF. The CDR3 DNA follows: TGCGCCAGCAGCCAAGAACAGGGGGCTGACACCGGGGAGCTGTTTTTT.

This clone was found a few times. The gene calls are TRBV27 and TRBJ1-5; D is ambiguous. The CDR3 length is 14 residues. The V end was cut by 7 bases, the J end by 2 bases, with 12 bases between. The germline V gene has CDR1 MNHEY and CDR2 SMNVEV (reference sequence). CDR3: CASTRKAGNQPQHF. The CDR3 DNA sequence: TGTGCCAGCACCCGAAAGGCGGGCAATCAGCCCCAGCATTTT.

The rearrangement links TRBV6-5 to TRBJ1-2; 11 bases are shared with TRBD1. Trimming removed 7 bases from V and 8 bases from J; junction bases left unmatched: 9. This CDR3 contains 14 residues. Per the germline V gene, CDR1 is MNHEY and CDR2 is SVGAGI. The CDR3 reads CASIGQGAGRGYTF. CDR3 in DNA: TGTGCCAGCATTGGACAGGGGGCGGGAAGGGGCTACACCTTC.

The chain recombines TRBV5-6 with TRBJ2-7; possibly TRBD1 for D (5 bases). This CDR3 has 16 amino acids. Germline V CDR1 and CDR2: SGHDT, YYEEEE. V gave up 5 bases and J gave up 0 bases, with 18 bases separating them. The CDR3 region is CASSSTPRQRSYEQYF. In DNA form, the CDR3 reads TGTGCCAGCAGTTCGACACCGAGACAGCGCTCCTACGAGCAGTACTTC.

The genes are TRBV6-1 and TRBJ2-7; D is possibly TRBD2 (5 bases). Germline lookup yields CDR1 MNHNS and CDR2 SASEGT. This CDR3 has 14 amino acids. Trimming took 5 bases from V and 4 from J, leaving 15 bases between them. CDR3 protein: CASSQFSGSYEQYF. CDR3 bases: TGTGCCAGCAGTCAGTTCTCGGGGTCATACGAGCAGTACTTC.

The gene calls are TRBV19 and TRBJ1-2; 7 nucleotides line up with TRBD1. CDR1 is LNHDA and CDR2 is SQIVND in the germline V gene (reference sequence). The J segment lost 4 bases and the V segment lost 6 bases, leaving 11 bases of the junction unmatched. CDR3 length: 15 amino acids. The chain's CDR3 is CASSQTQGGGYGYTF. The DNA of the CDR3 is TGTGCCAGTAGCCAAACCCAGGGGGGGGGCTATGGCTACACCTTC. Drawing the rest from reference TRBV19 and TRBJ1-2, the complete variable domain is DGGITQSPKYLFRKEGQNVTLSCEQNLNHDAMYWYRQDPGQGLRLIYYSQIVNDFQKGDIAEGYSVSREKKESFPLTVTSAQKNPTAFYLCASSQTQGGGYGYTFGSGTRLTVV.

This clone came up once. The V and J genes are TRBV7-9 and TRBJ2-7; no clear D. The germline V gene encodes CDR1 SEHNR and CDR2 FQNEAQ (reference sequence). V was shortened by 1 base and J by 7 bases, with 8 bases between the two germline ends. The CDR3 is 12 residues long. The CDR3 is CASSLVPQEQYF. CDR3 nucleotide sequence: TGTGCCAGCAGCTTAGTCCCTCAGGAGCAGTACTTC. The full variable domain, its missing parts supplied by reference TRBV7-9 and TRBJ2-7, is DTGVSQNPRHKITKRGQNVTFRCDPISEHNRLYWYRQTLGQGPEFLTYFQNEAQLEKSRLLSDRFSAERPKGSFSTLEIQRTEQGDSAMYLCASSLVPQEQYFGPGTRLTVT.

V and J are TRBV15 and TRBJ2-1, with D perhaps matching TRBD2 (6 bases). The CDR3 sequence is 15 residues long. The V and J ends lost 4 bases and 4 bases respectively, with 14 bases between them. Germline V gene data show CDR1 as LNHNV and CDR2 as YYDKDF (reference sequence). The CDR3, as DNA: TGTGCCACCAGCACTTCAGGGACTCTATACAATGAGCAGTTCTTC. It specifies CATSTSGTLYNEQFF. Based on the CDR3 plus reference TRBV15 and TRBJ2-1, the full variable domain is DAMVIQNPRYQVTQFGKPVTLSCSQTLNHNVMYWYQQKSSQAPKLLFHYYDKDFNNEADTPDNFQSRRPNTSFCFLDIRSPGLGDTAMYLCATSTSGTLYNEQFFGPGTRLTVL.

The rearrangement links TRBV25-1 to TRBJ2-1; tentatively, D is TRBD1 (5 bases). This CDR3 comprises 12 residues. Trimming pared 7 bases from V and 9 bases from J, leaving 13 bases between. CDR1 MGHDK and CDR2 SYGVNS come from the germline V gene. CDR3 nucleotide sequence: TGTGCCAGCATTAAAGGGGTTAGTGAGCAGTTCTTC. The encoded protein is CASIKGVSEQFF.

This chain connects TRBV5-1 to TRBJ2-4, with TRBD1 identical over 9 bases. The CDR3 has 17 amino acids. Per germline, CDR1 SGHRS and CDR2 YFSETQ. The V gene end was trimmed by 3 bases and the J gene end by 4 bases; junction bases not matched to a gene: 11. CDR3 DNA: TGCGCCAGCAGCTCCAGGGCATCACAGGGGGCAAAAAACATTCAGTACTTC. It translates to CASSSRASQGAKNIQYF.

CDR3 sequence reads: CAWSGGQGQPQHF. Here the CDR3 DNA reads TGTGCCTGGAGTGGGGGACAGGGGCAGCCCCAGCATTTT. This sequence joins TRBV30 and TRBJ1-5, with TRBD1 matching 10 bases. Looked up from germline, CDR1 is GTSNPN and CDR2 is SVGIG (reference sequence). The CDR3 totals 13 residues. The J segment lost 7 bases and the V segment lost 1 base, leaving 1 base of the junction unmatched.